The clone carrying this T cell receptor (beta chain) was observed a handful of times. TCRdb ran MiXCR on the 5' RACE reads and lists one entry per CDR3 protein. The top ten hold roughly 23% of the sample, which has about 290,000 distinct CDR3 sequences, about 16% seen once. This entry is derived from a study of T-cell memory formation after mild COVID-19. Looked up from germline, CDR1 is LGHNA and CDR2 is YSLEER. CDR3 size: 13 residues. V lost 1 base to trimming and J lost 3 bases, with 7 bases between them. Sequences were obtained from PBMCs or a T cell subset sorted from them (not recorded which). This clonotype was sampled from a man in his late teens or twenties who had mild COVID-19 (a few samples of this study predate the infection). Cell type and time point are not known. The V gene is TRBV4-3, the J gene TRBJ2-7; weak D call: TRBD1 (6 bases). In nucleotides, the CDR3 is TGCGCCAGCAGCCAAGGGACAGACTACGAGCAGTACTTC. Translating it yields CASSQGTDYEQYF.